These 10 T cell receptor beta chains came from one sample sequenced in a study of identical twins. TCRdb fed the 5' RACE reads into MiXCR, producing one record per CDR3 protein. The sample includes 500,000 to 650,000 distinct CDR3 sequences, roughly 7.2% of them seen just once. The same data also contributed to another study, on yellow fever vaccine responses in identical twins.

The source material was PBMCs. The receptors originated from a woman aged 18 to 35 in good health.

This clonotype showed up many times. This chain connects TRBV12-3 or TRBV12-4 to TRBJ2-2, with D unclear. V dropped 3 bases and J dropped 0 bases, with 5 bases sitting between them. The CDR3 extends over 14 amino acids. The CDR3 region is CASSFESNTGELFF. The CDR3 nucleotides read TGTGCCAGCAGTTTTGAGTCGAACACCGGGGAGCTGTTTTTT.

This clonotype turned up a few times. This chain joins TRBV20-1 and TRBJ2-3; weak D call: TRBD1 (5 bases). V lost 2 bases, J lost 0 bases, and 21 bases lay in between. The V gene's germline CDR1 is DFQATT and CDR2 SNEGSKA (reference sequence). The CDR3 extends over 18 amino acids. CDR3 bases: TGCAGTGCTAGAAAAGGGGCAGCCACGGTCCCTAGCACAGATACGCAGTATTTT. It specifies CSARKGAATVPSTDTQYF.

This clonotype came up many times. V gene TRBV4-1 combines with J gene TRBJ1-4, with a weak D call TRBD1 (6 bases). In germline, CDR1 is MGHRA, CDR2 YSYEKL. V was shortened by 7 bases and J by 4 bases, with 22 bases between the two germline ends. The CDR3 length is 17 residues. The CDR3 region is CASTPTPFRQVNEKLFF. CDR3 DNA sequence: TGCGCCAGCACCCCCACACCTTTTCGACAGGTTAATGAAAAACTGTTTTTT.

The chain has TRBV9 and TRBJ2-1, with TRBD2 matching 10 bases. The V gene end was trimmed by 1 base and the J gene end by 5 bases; junction bases not matched to a gene: 3. This CDR3 has 15 amino acids. Germline CDR1 reads SGDLS; CDR2 reads YYNGEE. The CDR3 sequence is CASSVSSGGNNEQFF. The CDR3 DNA reads as TGTGCCAGCAGCGTATCTAGCGGGGGTAACAATGAGCAGTTCTTC.

This clonotype was seen repeatedly, ten times or more. This chain links TRBV12-3 or TRBV12-4 with TRBJ2-7, with 9 bases aligning to TRBD1. The trim removed 5 bases at V and 0 bases at J, leaving 8 bases unmatched. The CDR3 covers 16 residues. The CDR3 sequence is CASSPTGGSSSYEQYF. CDR3 nucleotides: TGTGCCAGCAGTCCCACAGGGGGCTCAAGCTCCTACGAGCAGTACTTC.

The sample holds many counts of this clonotype. V usage is TRBV20-1 and J usage is TRBJ1-2; the D is unclear. Trimming took off 3 bases at V and 8 bases at J, with 16 bases between the two ends. The germline gives CDR1 DFQATT, CDR2 SNEGSKA (reference sequence). CDR3 length: 13 residues. The CDR3 region has the DNA TGCAGTGCTAGCCACAACACCGGGTGGGGCTACACCTTC. Amino acid sequence: CSASHNTGWGYTF.

This clonotype has at least ten counts. The chain couples TRBV29-1 to TRBJ1-5; 8 positions agree with TRBD1. In germline, CDR1 is SQVTM, CDR2 ANQGSEA. The CDR3 covers 13 residues. Trimming cost V 4 bases and J 6 bases; bases outside gene matches: 5. CDR3 amino acids: CSVAGGLGQPQHF. CDR3 coding DNA: TGCAGCGTTGCAGGGGGCCTCGGTCAGCCCCAGCATTTT.

This clonotype was seen ten or more times. V usage is TRBV5-5 and J usage is TRBJ2-1; 7 bases match TRBD1. The germline gives CDR1 SGHKS, CDR2 YYEKEE (reference sequence). J lost 8 bases, V lost 0 bases, and 8 bases had no gene match. This CDR3 is 15 amino acids long. For the CDR3, the DNA is TGTGCCAGCAGCTTGGAACAGGGGTTATCGCATGAGCAGTTCTTC. Translated, it gives CASSLEQGLSHEQFF.

The rearrangement joins TRBV5-6 to TRBJ1-1, with D maybe TRBD1 (6 bases). Per the germline V gene, CDR1 is SGHDT and CDR2 is YYEEEE. V gave up 3 bases and J gave up 4 bases, with 16 bases separating them. The CDR3 has 15 amino acids. CDR3 sequence reads: CASSSFGGPGTEAFF. The CDR3 nucleotides are TGTGCCAGCAGCTCCTTTGGGGGGCCCGGCACTGAAGCTTTCTTT.

The CDR3, as DNA: TGTGCCAGCTCACCACCTGGAGGGACAGGGGGCTATTCACCCCTCCACTTT. Its translation: CASSPPGGTGGYSPLHF. The V and J genes are TRBV18 and TRBJ1-6, with 12 bases aligning to TRBD1. This CDR3 has 17 amino acids. Germline V gives CDR1 KGHSH, CDR2 LQKENI. V gave up 0 bases and J gave up 8 bases; unmatched junction bases: 5.